The clone carrying this T cell receptor (beta chain) was detected only a few times. The antigen is undetermined. Libraries were prepared by immunoSEQ multiplex PCR; TCRdb keeps only in-frame clonotypes and omits some of them. The data contain under 75,000 clones, around 85% of them singletons. This sample was included in a study of OX40 agonist ivuxolimab in advanced cancers. On the study more broadly: Dosing consisted of intravenous ivuxolimab at 0.01 to 10 mg/kg every 2 weeks.

General study results and limits: Partly responding patients at 0.1-3.0 mg/kg showed some of the smallest clonal expansion.

V was clipped by 0 bases and J by 2 bases, with 8 bases between them. The CDR3 spans 14 residues. CDR1 and CDR2 from the germline V gene are LGHNA and YSLEER. The V call is TRBV4-3, the J call TRBJ2-7, with D perhaps matching TRBD1 (5 bases). Sample: CD4+ or CD8+ T cells sorted from blood, taken in a trial of the OX40 agonist ivuxolimab. This clonotype was obtained from an adult with an advanced solid tumor such as melanoma, head and neck, liver or kidney cancer. The CDR3 spells CASSQETETYEQYF. The CDR3 DNA follows: TGCGCCAGCAGCCAAGAGACAGAAACCTACGAGCAGTACTTC.